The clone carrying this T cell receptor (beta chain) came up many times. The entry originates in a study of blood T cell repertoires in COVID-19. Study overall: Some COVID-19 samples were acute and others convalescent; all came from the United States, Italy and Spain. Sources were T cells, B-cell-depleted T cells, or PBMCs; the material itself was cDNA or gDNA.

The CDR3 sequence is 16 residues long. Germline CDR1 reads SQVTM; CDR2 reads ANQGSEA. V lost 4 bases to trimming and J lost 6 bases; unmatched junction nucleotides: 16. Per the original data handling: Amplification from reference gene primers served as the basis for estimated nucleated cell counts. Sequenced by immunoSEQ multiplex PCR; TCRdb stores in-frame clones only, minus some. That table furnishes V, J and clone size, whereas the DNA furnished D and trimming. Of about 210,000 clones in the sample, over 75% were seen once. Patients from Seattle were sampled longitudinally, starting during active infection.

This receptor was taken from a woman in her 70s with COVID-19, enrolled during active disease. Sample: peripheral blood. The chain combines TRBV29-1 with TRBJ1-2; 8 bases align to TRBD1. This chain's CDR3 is CSVGLLDRASLNGYTF. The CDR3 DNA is TGCAGCGTTGGACTTCTGGACAGGGCGTCCTTGAATGGCTACACCTTC.